Included here is one T cell receptor (beta chain) sequence, with context. This clone was seen a few times. Its binding antigen is unknown. The sample holds no much larger clone one base away, and base qualities are not on file. Healthy HIV-negative adults with no recently reported acute infections or vaccinations were included as donors. Every donor was a Caucasian adult living in Nashville, Tennessee, USA. Magnetic negative selection was used to enrich CD4+ T cells, after which naive cells were positively selected on CD45RA and the negative fraction became the memory subset. Blood was obtained by leukapheresis, after which PBMCs were separated by Ficoll-Histopaque density gradient centrifugation and cryopreserved in liquid nitrogen vapor phase. Analytical flow cytometry was used to check the purity and quantity of every magnetically sorted T cell population. Genomic DNA was isolated from each sorted fraction and quantified by UV absorbance on a Nanodrop 2000c.

These data come from a study of shared clonotypes between healthy human individuals (dated by TCRdb to 2019 to 2021). About the study as a whole: Two women and three men aged 18 to 49 years were included in the cohort. Per donor, leukapheresis produced somewhere between about 0.94 and 9 billion PBMCs. Libraries were prepared and TCR repertoires were sequenced by different laboratories using diverse techniques, in order to increase sequencing depth and limit assay-specific biases. To estimate repertoire size and how much clonotypes are shared between individuals, the study performed deep sequencing of blood TCR repertoires from five healthy adults. For each donor, CD4 naive and CD4 memory were each given three plates, CD8 naive was given two plates, and CD8 memory was given one plate. What the study reported, not specific to this receptor: Based on pairwise subsampling, the degree of clonotype sharing among donors was expected to be affected by sequencing depth. Estimated clonotype richness was generally larger for naive than for memory subsets. When several donors were compared, the shared fraction of clonotypes was about 5% for naive CD4, roughly 3.4% for naive CD8, more than 2% for memory CD4, and roughly 0.4% for memory CD8. Incomplete sequencing was indicated by rarefaction of sorted-subset datasets, despite the large sequencing depth. Clonotypes shared by all four sorted-subset donors showed higher generation probabilities than non-shared clonotypes. Only blood was sampled, and tissue TCR repertoires likely differ from those in blood. Because the study included a small number of donors, the genetic and exposure-history diversity represented was limited.

TCR CDR3 regions were amplified from genomic DNA by multiplex PCR using the deep immunoSEQ assay. Extracted genomic DNA from each cell subset was spread evenly across all wells of several immunoSEQ 96-well plates, with each plate serving as a replicate. For sorted subsets, each replicate PCR was loaded with approximately 190 ng genomic DNA, equivalent to approximately 33,000 T cell genomes. Purified libraries were quantified with a Qubit 3.0 fluorometer, sized on a Bioanalyzer 2100, and re-quantified with the KAPA Library Quantification kit. Every immunoSEQ 96-well plate was sequenced on a dedicated single-read 150-cycle Illumina NextSeq 550 flow cell. The study's own analysis went as follows. Because only junctional sequences without quality scores were contained in the immunoSEQ output, filtering matching that applied to full-length reads could not be performed. To assign V/J genes and CDR3, sequences were annotated using PyIR, a Python wrapper for IgBLAST v1.9, with IMGT germline references. Reads were removed for weak V/J assignments (E-value above 1e-6), missing CDR3, stop codons, out-of-frame junctions, or ambiguous translated residues. A V3J clonotype was defined by an identical inferred V gene, J gene, and CDR3 amino acid sequence. The percentage overlap between two repertoires was calculated by dividing the number of shared unique clonotypes by the size of the smaller repertoire. Three approaches were used to assess repertoire richness: RTK rarefaction, the Chao1 estimator, and Recon v2.1 estimates of unobserved clonotypes. For all TCRbeta clonotypes obtained by the gDNA method from a handful of donors, generation probabilities were computed with OLGA. Not all clones reach the TCRdb copy of this immuneACCESS table, which keeps in-frame sequences only. Checked studies attribute under half of the gap to unresolved V genes and leave the rest unexplained. That table is the source of V, J and clone size, and D and trimming were worked out from the DNA. Present in this sample are over 850,000 clones, 78% of which were seen just once. Clones ranked in the top ten supply approximately 0.5% of the sample.

V gives up 0 bases and J gives up 5 bases, and the segment between their germline ends measures 12 bases. The germline V gene sets CDR1 to SGHRS and CDR2 to YFSETQ. The CDR3 covers 14 residues, taking in both the cysteine and the phenylalanine. Left in the record is the CDR3 DNA by itself, 42 bases read in frame from the first base. The sample comprised memory CD4+ T cells from PBMCs. The cell subset or site label here, explained by the study, means: CD45RA-negative fraction. This receptor chain uses TRBV5-1 and TRBJ2-7; tentative D gene TRBD1, with 6 bases matching. This TCR was sampled from a man aged 18 to 30 in good health. Some clones in this sample may be carry-over from other donors' samples. The DNA sequence reads TGCGCCAGCAGCTTGGCCGACAGGCTAGACGAGCAGTACTTC. The translation is CASSLADRLDEQYF.